Here is one TCR beta chain with its context. Antigen unknown. The data belong to a study of human T cells and chemical hapten exposure. Study at large: Sensitization involved placing 2% DPC onto an approximately 2 cm by approximately 2 cm region of upper inner arm skin.

Sample time point: patch test 1, 2 weeks after DPC sensitization. Treatment in this sample: therapeutic diphenylcyclopropenone sensitization with weekly scalp DPC. Unfractionated whole blood was the source of the extracted total RNA. Only after blood had been drawn was each patch test applied. Study results and caveats: Expanded TCR sets contained significantly more large CDR3 similarity clusters than controls.

One entry per CDR3 protein, called by TCRdb with MiXCR from the RACE reads. This sample has around 57,000 distinct CDR3 sequences, with roughly 11% found just once. CDR1 and CDR2 (germline): MDHEN, SYDVKM. The CDR3 runs to 17 residues. V was pared by 6 bases and J by 2 bases, with 19 bases between. The V and J genes are TRBV28 and TRBJ2-2, with D perhaps TRBD1 or TRBD2 (5 bases each). The source of this sequence is a woman in her thirties or forties with alopecia areata. Some clones in this sample may be carry-over from other donors' samples. The material was whole blood, obtained in connection with sensitization to the hapten diphenylcyclopropenone (DPC). CDR3 nucleotide sequence: TGTGCCAGCAGCATTCTAGGGGACGGCCCTAACACCGGGGAGCTGTTTTTT. Translating gives CASSILGDGPNTGELFF.